These 15 T cell receptor beta chains came from one sample sequenced in a study of cytomegalovirus exposure and HLA in healthy donors. TCRdb's table, derived via immunoSEQ multiplex PCR, lists solely in-frame clones and lacks some. The sample shows some 270,000 clones, around 85% of them seen only once. Sequenced input: PBMCs. These receptors originate from a woman aged 18-29 years in good health and CMV-seronegative.

The J gene is TRBJ2-7, the V gene TRBV27; 8 bases agree with TRBD2. J lost 0 bases, V lost 4 bases, and 5 bases had no gene match. CDR3 length: 15 amino acids. CDR1 MNHEY and CDR2 SMNVEV come from the germline V gene (reference sequence). The CDR3 nucleotides read TGTGCCAGCAGTTACGGGACTAGGAGCTCCTACGAGCAGTACTTC. Translating it yields CASSYGTRSSYEQYF.

This chain uses TRBV2 with TRBJ1-2; D gene ambiguous. CDR3 size: 14 residues. Germline CDR1 SNHLY, CDR2 FYNNEI. The germline V and J ends were trimmed by 3 bases and 3 bases, with 11 bases remaining between them. As DNA, the CDR3 is TGTGCCAGCAGTGAGTGGGAACTAGACTATGGCTACACCTTC. This encodes CASSEWELDYGYTF.

The rearrangement joins TRBV29-1 to TRBJ1-1; 9 positions agree with TRBD1. Germline CDR1 SQVTM, CDR2 ANQGSEA. The V and J ends lost 5 bases and 10 bases, in that order; junction bases with no gene match: 8. The CDR3 totals 12 residues. The CDR3 DNA reads TGCAGCGTTTTTACAGGGGGCAGAAGAGCTTTCTTT. It encodes CSVFTGGRRAFF.

The gene calls are TRBV5-6 and TRBJ1-2; 9 bases agree with TRBD1. The germline gives CDR1 SGHDT, CDR2 YYEEEE. This CDR3 region has 14 residues. V was clipped by 2 bases and J by 6 bases; unmatched bases: 5. Here the CDR3 reads CASSFTGGADGYTF. CDR3 sequence (DNA): TGTGCCAGCAGCTTTACAGGGGGCGCAGATGGCTACACCTTC.

The chain uses TRBV19 and TRBJ1-5; no firm D call. Germline CDR1 LNHDA, CDR2 SQIVND (reference sequence). CDR3 size: 13 residues. Trimming pared 4 bases from V and 6 bases from J, leaving 10 bases between. The CDR3 loop is CASSTPTGQPQHF. In DNA form, the CDR3 reads TGTGCCAGTAGTACCCCCACGGGTCAGCCCCAGCATTTT. The whole variable domain, remainder taken from reference TRBV19 and TRBJ1-5, is DGGITQSPKYLFRKEGQNVTLSCEQNLNHDAMYWYRQDPGQGLRLIYYSQIVNDFQKGDIAEGYSVSREKKESFPLTVTSAQKNPTAFYLCASSTPTGQPQHFGDGTRLSIL.

V gene TRBV7-9 combines with J gene TRBJ2-1, with TRBD2 identical over 9 bases. The CDR3 extends over 16 amino acids. Germline lookup yields CDR1 SEHNR and CDR2 FQNEAQ (reference sequence). V gave up 5 bases and J gave up 7 bases; unmatched junction bases: 12. The CDR3 loop reads CASSPAEGLARNEQFF. CDR3 DNA: TGTGCCAGCAGCCCCGCGGAGGGACTAGCCAGGAATGAGCAGTTCTTC.

This clone was seen only once. This chain joins TRBV4-3 and TRBJ2-6, with D possibly being TRBD1 (6 bases). The CDR3 spans 18 residues. The germline V gene has CDR1 LGHNA and CDR2 YSLEER. V lost 0 bases, J lost 0 bases, and 12 bases lay in between. This CDR3 is CASSQDPGVTSGANVLTF. CDR3 bases: TGCGCCAGCAGCCAAGATCCAGGGGTTACCTCTGGGGCCAACGTCCTGACTTTC.

The J gene is TRBJ2-1, the V gene TRBV5-8; no reliable D call. Between the trimmed V and J ends, which lost 0 bases and 0 bases, there was a span of 16 bases. Germline-derived CDR1 and CDR2 are SGHTS and YDEGEE. The CDR3 sequence is 18 residues long. The CDR3 coding sequence is TGTGCCAGCAGCTTGGCGCGTACAGCCCAGAGCTCCTACAATGAGCAGTTCTTC. This codes for CASSLARTAQSSYNEQFF.

The CDR3: CASSSERERTEAFF. The CDR3 coding sequence is TGTGCCAGCAGTTCAGAGCGGGAGAGGACTGAAGCTTTCTTT. The chain recombines TRBV27 with TRBJ1-1; D not resolved. The germline V gene encodes CDR1 MNHEY and CDR2 SMNVEV (reference sequence). CDR3 size: 14 residues. Trimming left V 4 bases short and J 5 bases short, with 14 bases between.

The chain links TRBV4-1 to TRBJ1-5, with TRBD1 as a possible D gene (5 bases). This CDR3 is built from 16 residues. The germline V gene has CDR1 MGHRA and CDR2 YSYEKL. Trimming pared 4 bases from V and 0 bases from J, leaving 13 bases between. The chain's CDR3 is CASSLLGGDSNQPQHF. In nucleotides, the CDR3 is TGCGCCAGCAGCCTCCTCGGGGGGGATAGCAATCAGCCCCAGCATTTT.

The chain has TRBV5-6 and TRBJ1-2, with D unresolved. This CDR3 is 13 amino acids long. The V end was cut by 0 bases, the J end by 4 bases, with 7 bases between. The germline V gene encodes CDR1 SGHDT and CDR2 YYEEEE. CDR3 DNA sequence: TGTGCCAGCAGCTTGGACATACCCTATGGCTACACCTTC. It yields the protein CASSLDIPYGYTF.

The V gene is TRBV28, the J gene TRBJ1-4, with D possibly being TRBD1 (5 bases). V was trimmed by 6 bases and J by 7 bases, leaving 9 bases between them. The germline CDR1 and CDR2 sequences are MDHEN and SYDVKM. The CDR3 sequence is 12 residues long. The CDR3: CASSSQGEKLFF. CDR3 DNA: TGTGCCAGCAGCAGTCAGGGTGAAAAACTGTTTTTT.

DNA of the CDR3: TGTGCCTGGAGTGGAGCGAACAGGGCGACGACAGATACGCAGTATTTT. It specifies CAWSGANRATTDTQYF. The V and J genes are TRBV30 and TRBJ2-3; perhaps TRBD1 as D (6 bases). Deletions cut 1 base from V and 3 bases from J, with 17 bases between. Germline CDR1 and CDR2: GTSNPN and SVGIG (reference sequence). CDR3 length: 16 amino acids. Based on the CDR3 plus reference TRBV30 and TRBJ2-3, the full variable domain is SQTIHQWPATLVQPVGSPLSLECTVEGTSNPNLYWYRQAAGRGLQLLFYSVGIGQISSEVPQNLSASRPQDRQFILSSKKLLLSDSGFYLCAWSGANRATTDTQYFGPGTRLTVL.

V is TRBV6-1 and J is TRBJ2-7, with 10 bases lining up with TRBD1. Losses at the gene ends were 6 bases for V and 2 bases for J; bases not matched to a gene: 7. In germline, CDR1 is MNHNS, CDR2 SASEGT. The CDR3 length is 15 residues. The CDR3 DNA follows: TGTGCCAGCAGCCTCCCCGGGACAGGGGCCTACGAGCAGTACTTC. This translates into CASSLPGTGAYEQYF.

The chain uses TRBV11-1 and TRBJ2-3; a weak D match, TRBD1 (6 bases). The V and J ends lost 4 bases and 6 bases respectively, with 11 bases between them. Germline V gene data show CDR1 as SGHAT and CDR2 as FQDESV (reference sequence). The CDR3 contains 13 residues. DNA for the CDR3: TGTGCCAGCAGCTCGACAGGTGCCGATACGCAGTATTTT. This encodes CASSSTGADTQYF. Complete variable domain (other parts from reference TRBV11-1 and TRBJ2-3): EAEVAQSPRYKITEKSQAVAFWCDPISGHATLYWYRQILGQGPELLVQFQDESVVDDSQLPKDRFSAERLKGVDSTLKIQPAELGDSAMYLCASSSTGADTQYFGPGTRLTVL.